The T cell receptor (beta chain) described here comes from a study of blood T cells in healthy people across ages (dated by TCRdb to between 2014 and 2017). Regarding the research as a whole: In model experiments, template switching captured roughly one uniquely barcoded TCR beta cDNA molecule for every two T cells. The study measured age-related changes in TCR beta repertoire diversity using deep sequencing normalized with unique cDNA molecular identifiers. The donors were divided into four age groups: young (average around 16 years), middle-aged (approximately 41), aged (approximately 64) and long-lived (roughly 82). For two donors (one aged 18 to 30 and one aged 80 or older), the study analyzed two additional independent replicas of 1 million unique cDNA reads from the same blood draw.

Notes on this clonotype: No cognate antigen has been identified for it. Base qualities were left out, and no much larger clone turns up one base away.

Libraries were built with 5' RACE. Sequencer: Illumina HiSeq 2500. A second 7 to 11 cycle PCR used a sample-barcoded 5' primer and a J-beta primer mix. A unique molecular identifier was introduced onto each TCR beta cDNA molecule by a template-switch 5' adaptor carrying 12 random nucleotides. Each sample yielded at least 2.5 million CDR3-containing paired-end reads. All of the RNA was converted into first-strand cDNA using the Mint cDNA synthesis kit, with a TRBC-specific oligonucleotide serving as the primer. Following uracil-DNA glycosylase treatment, all cDNA underwent a first 18-cycle PCR with the universal primers M1SS and BC2_uni_R. Processing in the source paper ran as follows. For normalization, 1 million high-quality reads were randomly selected from each sample, with every read carrying a distinct molecular identifier. Reads sharing molecular identifiers were discarded rather than binned into consensus sequences. CDR3 identification, clonotype clustering and error correction used MiTCR with a Q25 quality threshold and the strictest error-elimination algorithm. A nonparametric unseen species model with Euler transformation was used to estimate a lower bound on total TCR beta diversity. TCRdb applied fastp at Q25 and MiXCR to the public reads, then kept only in-frame beta chains. Each record represents a unique CDR3 protein, reported with the most common genes and DNA among its rows. The V and J calls and clone size come from TCRdb's table, not from the authors' own analysis. For this sample there are around 800,000 distinct CDR3 sequences; roughly 24% appear just once. The ten most abundant clones make up about 3% of the sample.

From the cysteine up to the phenylalanine, the CDR3 has a length of 15 residues. Only the CDR3 region is kept as DNA, spanning 45 bases read in frame from base 1. After removal of 3 bases from V and 9 bases from J, the junction retains 10 bases not matched to a gene. For CDR1 and CDR2, the germline V gene lists SGHRS and YFSETQ. What the research found in general, with its limitations: The percentage of naive T cells measured by flow cytometry correlated strongly with observed TCR beta diversity. The long-lived group showed more naive CD4+ T cells, fewer expanded clones and increased TCR diversity than the aged group, suggesting age selection. Since profiling was done on bulk unsorted PBMCs, naive and antigen-experienced compartments could not be conclusively compared. Observed TCR beta diversity per million T cells fell roughly linearly with age, and a significant reduction was already apparent by age around 40. Donor CMV infection status was unknown, potentially confounding age-related changes in expanded clonotypes. Total diversity estimates from one million sequenced T cells were considered lower bounds and underestimates.

Systemically healthy Caucasian individuals from Russia, approximately 39 in total and aged about 6 to 95 years, were included as donors. Each donor gave ten milliliters of peripheral blood, collected into EDTA-treated Vacutainer tubes. Ficoll-Paque density-gradient centrifugation was used to isolate PBMCs, with at least 7 million per sample. Trizol reagent was used to extract total RNA from the PBMCs, yielding at least 5.5 micrograms per sample. For every donor, flow cytometry on a PBMC aliquot measured the percentage of naive CD45RAhigh/CD27high T cells. The same specimen was also included in a second study, on T cells of mothers and their children. The second study also describes: Nine systemically healthy Caucasian individuals, comprising three mothers and their six children, were included as donors. cDNA synthesis consumed the entire amount of extracted RNA, loaded at approximately 1.6 ug RNA in each 15 ul reaction. Sample barcodes and 2-4 random nucleotides were added via the M1S primer in the second PCR. More than 8 million TCR beta CDR3 reads were obtained from each mother, and about 3 million reads were obtained from each child. In both related and unrelated pairs, thymic selection shapes the output of TCR recombination in a similar way, with inherited differences having only a minor effect. Normalized repertoire overlap was always found to be slightly, but never significantly, higher in related mother-child pairs than in unrelated mother-child pairs. With a sensitivity of about 100 clones per million clonotypes, no persistent microchimeric T cell clones were detected. To look for features that set related mother-child pairs apart from unrelated individuals, the researchers ran deep NGS to compare the TCR beta repertoires of mothers and children. Mothers averaged about 40 +/- 4 years of age and children averaged roughly 10 +/- 4 years. Libraries were sequenced on Illumina HiSeq 2000 with 100+100 nt paired-end reads after adapter ligation with NEBNext reagents. To prevent cross-contamination, the mother and child libraries were prepared a month apart and were sequenced in separate runs. For each donor, between roughly 450,000 and 2,100,000 distinct TCR beta clonotypes were identified. Naive TCR beta clonotypes were estimated from low-frequency clonotypes matched to each donor's FACS-determined naive share, without sorting.

Rearrangement joined TRBV5-1 to TRBJ2-5, and 11 junction bases match TRBD2. This sequence was found in a boy between 10 and 17 years old in good health. Sequenced: blood. The base sequence is TGCGCCAGCAGCTATTATAGCGGGGGGGCCGGGGCCCAGTACTTC. This yields the protein CASSYYSGGAGAQYF.